This TCR beta chain was profiled in a study of T-cell memory formation after mild COVID-19. Study-wide results and limits: Contracting clones from day 15 to 85 had balanced CD4/CD8; later expanders favoured CD4+. Clonal second-wave expansions that peaked on day 37 had unconfirmed SARS-CoV-2 specificity.

TCRdb re-analysed the 5' RACE reads in MiXCR, keeping a single row per CDR3 protein. The sample consists of under 450,000 distinct CDR3 sequences, around a quarter of them appearing once. V shed 0 bases and J shed 0 bases, with 13 bases lying between them. The germline V gene has CDR1 SGHTS and CDR2 YDEGEE. CDR3 length: 16 residues. A remark on this clonotype: As yet, its antigen is unknown.

The gene calls are TRBV5-8 and TRBJ2-7; a possible D gene is TRBD2 (7 bases). The receptor's source is an adult woman who had mild COVID-19 (a few samples of this study predate the infection). Cell type and time point are not known. Sequencing was done on a sample of PBMCs or a T cell subset sorted from them (not recorded which). CDR3 region: CASSLDLGGASYEQYF. The CDR3 DNA reads TGTGCCAGCAGCTTGGATTTGGGGGGGGCCTCCTACGAGCAGTACTTC.